This T cell receptor beta chain was profiled in a study of Graves' ophthalmopathy and Graves' hyperthyroidism. V was pared by 4 bases and J by 6 bases, with 12 bases between. Germline-derived CDR1 and CDR2 are MNHEY and SMNVEV (reference sequence). CDR3 length: 13 amino acids. As concerns this clonotype: The antigen is unknown.

The sequenced template was RNA, covering the TCR beta CDR3 region. HTBI primers served in a first-round RT-PCR, which a second-round multiplex PCR followed. TCRdb re-derived calls from the multiplex PCR reads in MiXCR, one entry per CDR3 protein. The sample gives hundreds of thousands of distinct CDR3 sequences, approximately 21% of which show up once; approximately 6.9% is in the top ten. Notes on the study in general: Blood also contained most of the expanded thyroid clonotypes above 0.001 frequency.

The chain couples TRBV27 to TRBJ1-2; D is perhaps TRBD1 (5 bases). The sequence derives from a woman younger than 30 with stable Graves' hyperthyroidism. Some clones in this sample may be carry-over from other donors' samples. Sequenced input: peripheral blood. CDR3 amino acids: CASSSLEGNGYTF. CDR3 DNA: TGTGCCAGCAGTTCCCTGGAGGGGAATGGCTACACCTTC.